A single sample is the source of the 26 T cell receptor beta chains below, sequenced in a study of OX40 agonist ivuxolimab in advanced cancers. The method behind the library was the immunoSEQ multiplex PCR assay. In its TCRdb copy, this immuneACCESS table keeps in-frame sequences only and misses some clones. Where compared with another copy, unresolved V genes explain less than half of these, and the others have no known cause. Within this sample are 70,000 to 95,000 clones, with 85% to 90% of them counted one time only. The ten most abundant clones make up approximately 0.8% of the sample. The source was CD4+ or CD8+ T cells sorted from blood, collected in a trial of the OX40 agonist ivuxolimab. These receptors were collected from an adult with an advanced solid tumor such as melanoma, head and neck, liver or kidney cancer.

The chain employs TRBV5-1 and TRBJ1-1; possibly TRBD1 for D (5 bases). The V gene's germline CDR1 is SGHRS and CDR2 YFSETQ. V gave up 5 bases and J gave up 1 base, with 12 bases separating them. The CDR3 consists of 14 residues. The CDR3, as DNA: TGCGCCAGCAGTCCCCCTGGGGGGAACACTGAAGCTTTCTTT. It is translated as CASSPPGGNTEAFF.

The gene calls are TRBV29-1 and TRBJ2-1; D possibly corresponds to TRBD2 (5 bases). V gave up 0 bases and J gave up 9 bases, with 12 bases separating them. There are 13 residues in the CDR3. Germline loops: CDR1 SQVTM, CDR2 ANQGSEA. The CDR3 is CSVEDWLASEQFF. CDR3 in DNA: TGCAGCGTTGAAGATTGGCTAGCCAGTGAGCAGTTCTTC.

The J gene is TRBJ2-7, the V gene TRBV7-9, with unresolved D. V lost 3 bases and J 3 bases, leaving 9 bases between the germline ends. The CDR3 is made up of 13 amino acids. The germline V gene has CDR1 SEHNR and CDR2 FQNEAQ (reference sequence). The CDR3 coding sequence is TGTGCCAGCAGCTTCGGCGCTGACTACGAGCAGTACTTC. Its protein product is CASSFGADYEQYF.

The CDR3 reads CASAVTGGKDTQYF. In nucleotides, the CDR3 is TGTGCCTCAGCGGTTACAGGGGGGAAAGATACGCAGTATTTT. The V call is TRBV2, the J call TRBJ2-3; 8 nucleotides line up with TRBD1. This CDR3 is built from 14 residues. Losses at the gene ends were 11 bases for V and 5 bases for J; bases not matched to a gene: 12. CDR1 SNHLY and CDR2 FYNNEI come from the germline V gene.

This chain links TRBV6-1 with TRBJ2-1, with TRBD2 matching 9 bases. The CDR3 is 18 residues long. In germline, CDR1 is MNHNS, CDR2 SASEGT. The ends lost 0 bases at V and 7 bases at J; junction bases unmatched: 13. As DNA, the CDR3 is TGTGCCAGCAGTGAAGCGCGGGGCGGGAGGGCGACTATAAATGAGCAGTTCTTC. Translation: CASSEARGGRATINEQFF.

This sequence joins TRBV7-3 and TRBJ1-4; 10 bases match TRBD1. The V segment lost 4 bases and the J segment 6 bases; nucleotides outside the gene matches: 8. CDR3 size: 16 residues. CDR1 SGHTA and CDR2 FQGTGA come from the germline V gene. The CDR3 sequence is CASSSTTGTGDEKLFF. DNA for the CDR3: TGTGCCAGCAGCTCAACGACCGGGACAGGGGATGAAAAACTGTTTTTT.

This clone has only one observation. The V gene is TRBV29-1, the J gene TRBJ2-3; D remains ambiguous. Germline values: CDR1 SQVTM, CDR2 ANQGSEA. V dropped 0 bases and J dropped 1 base, with 8 bases sitting between them. The CDR3 consists of 14 residues. The CDR3 coding sequence is TGCAGCGTTGAAGAATACCAGGGCACAGATACGCAGTATTTT. Encoded protein: CSVEEYQGTDTQYF.

Of note for this clone: A read error may account for a junction end that differs from germline. DNA for the CDR3: TGTGCTAGCAGTTTTCGTGACGGGAGCACTGAGCAGTTCTTC. It encodes CASSFRDGSTEQFF. The V gene is TRBV7-7, the J gene TRBJ2-1; D is possibly TRBD2 (6 bases). The CDR3 length is 14 residues. The V gene's germline CDR1 is SSHAT and CDR2 FNYEAQ (reference sequence).

This chain joins TRBV4-3 and TRBJ2-7, with unresolved D. Germline-derived CDR1 and CDR2 are LGHNA and YSLEER. The V end was cut by 0 bases, the J end by 5 bases, with 14 bases between. CDR3 length: 15 residues. CDR3: CASSQEGRKVDEQYF. CDR3 nucleotide sequence: TGCGCCAGCAGCCAAGAGGGCCGTAAGGTGGACGAGCAGTACTTC.

The chain couples TRBV12-2 to TRBJ1-1; the DNA was not used to check the table's D call, TRBD1. TRBV12-2 is deemed a pseudogene. This CDR3 is 15 amino acids long. The CDR3 loop is CASRSPGQAETEAFF. The CDR3 DNA reads as TGTGCAAGTCGCTCCCCGGGACAGGCTGAAACTGAAGCTTTCTTT.

In DNA form, the CDR3 reads TGTGCCAGCAGTTTAGCGGCTAGCGGAACTAGCACAGATACGCAGTATTTT. Protein sequence: CASSLAASGTSTDTQYF. The chain has TRBV28 and TRBJ2-3; 7 positions agree with TRBD2. Germline V gene lookup returns CDR1 MDHEN and CDR2 SYDVKM. Trimming cost V 2 bases and J 0 bases; bases outside gene matches: 8. The CDR3 runs 17 residues.

This chain links TRBV4-3 with TRBJ2-1; D gene uncertain. The V and J ends lost 0 bases and 1 base respectively, with 19 bases between them. Germline V gives CDR1 LGHNA, CDR2 YSLEER. The CDR3 is 19 amino acids. The CDR3 sequence is CASSQEVSSSWASYNEQFF. CDR3 bases: TGCGCCAGCAGCCAAGAGGTGTCGTCATCCTGGGCTTCCTACAATGAGCAGTTCTTC.

The chain is built from TRBV5-1 and TRBJ2-7, with D uncertain. Trimming left V 1 base short and J 2 bases short, with 7 bases between. Germline CDR1 and CDR2: SGHRS and YFSETQ. This CDR3 spans 13 amino acids. CDR3: CASSLQVAYEQYF. The CDR3 DNA reads as TGCGCCAGCAGCTTGCAGGTAGCCTACGAGCAGTACTTC.

The chain uses TRBV4-2 and TRBJ2-3; D remains ambiguous. Germline V gene sequence: CDR1 LGHNA, CDR2 YNFKEQ. Trimming took off 2 bases at V and 0 bases at J, with 9 bases between the two ends. CDR3 length equals 15 residues. CDR3 coding DNA: TGTGCCAGCAGCCAAACGGGCCTGAGCACAGATACGCAGTATTTT. Protein product: CASSQTGLSTDTQYF.

The J gene is TRBJ2-3, the V gene TRBV7-3; 7 bases are a match to TRBD2. Germline assignment: CDR1 SGHTA and CDR2 FQGTGA. The CDR3 consists of 17 residues. V gave up 4 bases and J gave up 4 bases; unmatched junction bases: 14. The CDR3 nucleotides read TGTGCCAGCAGCTCCCTTGGAGTCCGACTAGCCCCAGATACGCAGTATTTT. Its translation: CASSSLGVRLAPDTQYF.

V gene TRBV5-1 combines with J gene TRBJ2-2, with D tentatively TRBD1 or TRBD2 (5 bases each). V was shortened by 3 bases and J by 6 bases, with 15 bases between the two germline ends. The CDR3 runs 15 residues. Germline CDR1 is SGHRS and CDR2 is YFSETQ. CDR3 region: CASSWAGAGAGELFF. The CDR3 DNA follows: TGCGCCAGCAGCTGGGCCGGGGCGGGCGCCGGGGAGCTGTTTTTT.

This clone was seen just once. The chain joins TRBV7-3 to TRBJ2-1, with D uncertain. CDR1 SGHTA and CDR2 FQGTGA come from the germline V gene. Trimming stripped 0 bases from V and 9 bases from J, with 3 bases between. The CDR3 runs to 11 residues. CDR3 region: CASSLTCEQFF. In DNA, the CDR3 is TGTGCCAGCAGCTTAACGTGTGAGCAGTTCTTC.

The V gene is TRBV19, the J gene TRBJ1-4; no reliable D call. CDR3 size: 14 residues. Deletions cut 2 bases from V and 3 bases from J, with 7 bases between. Germline V gives CDR1 LNHDA, CDR2 SQIVND (reference sequence). The DNA for the CDR3 is TGTGCCAGTAGTATACAGTCTTCTAATGAAAAACTGTTTTTT. It yields the protein CASSIQSSNEKLFF.

The genes are TRBV7-2 and TRBJ2-4, with D unclear. Germline V lookup: CDR1 SGHTA, CDR2 FQGNSA. The CDR3 covers 13 residues. Deletions cut 7 bases from V and 3 bases from J, with 10 bases between. CDR3 coding DNA: TGTGCCAGCATCCAGACGGGCAAAAACATTCAGTACTTC. It is translated as CASIQTGKNIQYF.

The chain uses TRBV18 and TRBJ1-5, with a possible D match to TRBD1 (5 bases). The CDR3 sequence is 14 residues long. The V end lost 5 bases, the J end lost 0 bases, and 8 bases lay between the germline ends. The V gene's germline CDR1 is KGHSH and CDR2 LQKENI. The CDR3 sequence is CASSATDSNQPQHF. For the CDR3, the DNA is TGTGCCAGCTCAGCGACAGATAGCAATCAGCCCCAGCATTTT.

The chain carries TRBV5-1 and TRBJ2-3; TRBD1 or TRBD2 may be the D gene (5 bases each). The length of the CDR3 is 15 residues. Germline V gene sequence: CDR1 SGHRS, CDR2 YFSETQ. Between the trimmed V and J ends, which lost 3 bases and 0 bases, there was a span of 11 bases. CDR3 in DNA: TGCGCCAGCAGCTGGGACCCGGGTAGCACAGATACGCAGTATTTT. Protein sequence: CASSWDPGSTDTQYF.

This rearrangement joins TRBV29-1 to TRBJ2-7; maybe TRBD1 (5 bases). Per germline, CDR1 SQVTM and CDR2 ANQGSEA. CDR3 length: 13 residues. V was pared by 6 bases and J by 1 base, with 13 bases between. CDR3 sequence (DNA): TGCAGCGTGGCTGAAACAGGTTCCTACGAGCAGTACTTC. It specifies CSVAETGSYEQYF.

The V gene is TRBV28, the J gene TRBJ2-7, with 11 positions matching TRBD2. The CDR3 has 15 residues. Germline CDR1 is MDHEN and CDR2 is SYDVKM. The trim removed 7 bases at V and 7 bases at J, leaving 12 bases unmatched. The CDR3: CASTGTGLAEREQYF. CDR3 nucleotide sequence: TGTGCCAGCACCGGGACGGGACTAGCGGAGCGGGAGCAGTACTTC.

The chain joins TRBV11-2 to TRBJ1-2, with 7 bases aligning to TRBD1. The CDR3 has 13 amino acids. J gave up 3 bases and V 4 bases, and 2 bases lay outside the gene matches. The germline gives CDR1 SGHAT, CDR2 FQNNGV. The CDR3 coding sequence is TGTGCCAGCAGCTCACAGGGGTACTATGGCTACACCTTC. It encodes CASSSQGYYGYTF.

The J gene is TRBJ2-1, the V gene TRBV7-3; no definite D call. V shed 7 bases and J shed 15 bases, with 16 bases lying between them. The CDR3 totals 11 residues. CDR1 SGHTA and CDR2 FQGTGA come from the germline V gene. The DNA for the CDR3 is TGTGCCAGCACCTCAGGCGGTAGGCTGTTCTTC. It specifies CASTSGGRLFF.

The CDR3 loop is CASTVGGHWGSGELFF. CDR3 in DNA: TGTGCCAGCACCGTTGGAGGACACTGGGGTTCCGGGGAGCTGTTTTTT. This chain joins TRBV28 and TRBJ2-2; perhaps D is TRBD1 or TRBD2 (5 bases each). Germline V gives CDR1 MDHEN, CDR2 SYDVKM. CDR3 length: 16 amino acids. Trimming took 7 bases from V and 6 from J, leaving 21 bases between them.